These 27 T cell receptor beta chains were all obtained from the same sample, sequenced in a study of identical twins. TCRdb itself ran the 5' RACE reads through MiXCR, one entry per CDR3 protein. The repertoire holds around 1.7 million distinct CDR3 sequences, around 29% seen once, with more than 0.25% in the top ten. The sequencing sample was made of cord blood. The receptors here all came from a newborn girl in good health.

This chain links TRBV11-2 with TRBJ2-7; D remains unclear. The germline V gene encodes CDR1 SGHAT and CDR2 FQNNGV. The CDR3 is 15 residues long. V shed 1 base and J shed 5 bases, with 15 bases lying between them. The CDR3 reads CASSLGMAVRNEQYF. The CDR3, as DNA: TGTGCCAGCAGCTTAGGTATGGCCGTAAGAAACGAGCAGTACTTC.

This clonotype was counted only a few times. The chain has TRBV2 and TRBJ2-3; D gene uncertain. V gave up 7 bases and J gave up 2 bases, with 10 bases separating them. CDR1 SNHLY and CDR2 FYNNEI come from the germline V gene. The CDR3 runs to 13 residues. CDR3 loop: CASKWRLTDTQYF. The CDR3 DNA reads as TGTGCCAGCAAGTGGAGACTCACAGATACGCAGTATTTT.

V and J are TRBV6-5 and TRBJ1-2; D is unresolved. With 5 bases removed from V and 6 bases from J, the gap between germline ends came to 19 bases. This CDR3 is 15 amino acids long. CDR1 and CDR2 (germline): MNHEY, SVGAGI. The CDR3 DNA is TGTGCCAGCAGTCCAGGACGGGTCCTGTATGATGGCTACACCTTC. Protein sequence: CASSPGRVLYDGYTF.

This clonotype was observed a handful of times. The chain couples TRBV5-5 to TRBJ2-5; D ambiguous. CDR1 and CDR2 from the germline V gene are SGHKS and YYEKEE (reference sequence). Trimming took off 0 bases at V and 5 bases at J, with 14 bases between the two ends. The CDR3 is 15 residues long. The CDR3 loop reads CASSLGDSFIETQYF. CDR3 nucleotides: TGTGCCAGCAGCTTGGGGGATTCATTCATCGAGACCCAGTACTTC.

This clonotype was counted at least ten times. The chain carries TRBV7-2 and TRBJ2-1; D unresolved. Germline V gene sequence: CDR1 SGHTA, CDR2 FQGNSA. This CDR3 region has 15 residues. Trimming shortened V by 3 bases and J by 8 bases, and 17 bases separated the two germline ends. The CDR3 nucleotides are TGTGCCAGCAGCTTGCCGTTCAGGTTTGGGCATGAGCAGTTCTTC. Amino acids: CASSLPFRFGHEQFF.

The genes are TRBV29-1 and TRBJ2-2; 10 nucleotides line up with TRBD1. The CDR3 is made up of 14 amino acids. CDR1 is SQVTM and CDR2 is ANQGSEA in the germline V gene. V was clipped by 7 bases and J by 4 bases; unmatched bases: 6. The CDR3 reads CSARRDRGTGELFF. The CDR3 DNA reads as TGCAGCGCACGCCGGGACAGGGGCACCGGGGAGCTGTTTTTT.

This clonotype was recorded a few times. The chain combines TRBV7-9 with TRBJ1-2; possible D gene TRBD1, 6 bases. Trimming cost V 5 bases and J 2 bases, with 15 bases left between them. The CDR3 has 15 residues. The germline V gene has CDR1 SEHNR and CDR2 FQNEAQ (reference sequence). CDR3 sequence reads: CASSRLGGDNYGYTF. In DNA form, the CDR3 reads TGTGCCAGCAGCCGATTAGGGGGTGACAACTATGGCTACACCTTC.

V and J are TRBV16 and TRBJ1-1, with D possibly matching TRBD1 (6 bases). Germline V lookup: CDR1 KGHSY, CDR2 FQNENV. The CDR3 runs to 14 residues. The V end lost 3 bases, the J end lost 8 bases, and 16 bases lay between the germline ends. The CDR3 loop is CASSHFDRHSEAFF. For the CDR3, the DNA is TGTGCCAGCAGCCACTTCGACAGGCACAGCGAAGCTTTCTTT.

The chain carries TRBV20-1 and TRBJ2-3; D is unresolved. Germline V gene lookup returns CDR1 DFQATT and CDR2 SNEGSKA (reference sequence). This CDR3 is 13 amino acids long. The V end lost 6 bases, the J end lost 0 bases, and 10 bases lay between the germline ends. The CDR3 protein is CSAESESTDTQYF. Here the CDR3 DNA reads TGCAGTGCGGAGTCAGAGAGCACAGATACGCAGTATTTT.

Only a few counts were recorded for this clonotype. This rearrangement joins TRBV20-1 to TRBJ2-1, with 10 positions matching TRBD2. The ends lost 3 bases at V and 1 base at J; junction bases unmatched: 3. This CDR3 has 15 residues. Germline CDR1 DFQATT, CDR2 SNEGSKA (reference sequence). CDR3 sequence (DNA): TGCAGTGCTAGGGGGACTAGCGCGTCCTACAATGAGCAGTTCTTC. It codes for CSARGTSASYNEQFF.

This clonotype has at least ten counts. The chain carries TRBV28 and TRBJ2-7; D might be TRBD1 (5 bases). Trimming shortened V by 1 base and J by 5 bases, and 12 bases separated the two germline ends. Per germline, CDR1 MDHEN and CDR2 SYDVKM. The CDR3 loop spans 14 amino acids. The CDR3 reads CASSLFLGQDEQYF. The CDR3 region has the DNA TGTGCCAGCAGTTTATTTCTGGGGCAGGACGAGCAGTACTTC.

This clonotype was found many times. The V call is TRBV7-2, the J call TRBJ1-6, with unresolved D. Trimming removed 1 base at V and 4 bases at J, with 11 bases between. The CDR3 loop spans 16 amino acids. Germline V gene sequence: CDR1 SGHTA, CDR2 FQGNSA. The CDR3 loop is CASSLEGQGYNSPLHF. As DNA, the CDR3 is TGTGCCAGCAGCTTAGAGGGTCAAGGGTATAATTCACCCCTCCACTTT.

This chain links TRBV6-6 with TRBJ1-1, with a tentative D call TRBD1 (5 bases). This CDR3 has 15 amino acids. Germline V gives CDR1 MNHNY, CDR2 SVGAGI (reference sequence). V was trimmed by 2 bases and J by 7 bases, leaving 17 bases between them. The CDR3 protein is CASSYNGVFGGEAFF. Written as DNA, the CDR3 is TGTGCCAGCAGTTACAATGGGGTTTTCGGGGGTGAAGCTTTCTTT.

CDR3 in amino acids: CASTHPDQGGETQYF. The DNA for the CDR3 is TGTGCCAGCACACACCCAGATCAGGGCGGAGAGACCCAGTACTTC. This chain uses TRBV28 with TRBJ2-5; TRBD1 might be the D (5 bases). The CDR3 is made up of 15 amino acids. Trimming pared 7 bases from V and 4 bases from J, leaving 19 bases between. Germline CDR1 reads MDHEN; CDR2 reads SYDVKM. The whole variable domain, filled in from reference TRBV28 and TRBJ2-5, reads DVKVTQSSRYLVKRTGEKVFLECVQDMDHENMFWYRQDPGLGLRLIYFSYDVKMKEKGDIPEGYSVSREKKERFSLILESASTNQTSMYLCASTHPDQGGETQYFGPGTRLLVL.

A few counts support this clonotype. The V gene is TRBV2, the J gene TRBJ2-7; D not certain. Germline CDR1 is SNHLY and CDR2 is FYNNEI. V gave up 7 bases and J gave up 4 bases, with 8 bases separating them. CDR3 length equals 11 residues. CDR3 bases: TGTGCCAGCAAGGGCAAGTACGAGCAGTACTTC. As protein: CASKGKYEQYF.

The chain uses TRBV20-1 and TRBJ2-5, with D maybe TRBD2 (6 bases). In germline, CDR1 is DFQATT, CDR2 SNEGSKA (reference sequence). V gave up 6 bases and J gave up 4 bases, with 18 bases separating them. The length of the CDR3 is 14 residues. The CDR3 DNA follows: TGCAGTGCCCCCGATGCGGGGTTAGGAGAGACCCAGTACTTC. It specifies CSAPDAGLGETQYF.

J is TRBJ2-1 and V is TRBV6-1, with 9 bases identical to TRBD2. This CDR3 contains 16 residues. V trimming: 10 bases; J trimming: 4 bases; junction bases outside the gene matches: 14. Germline CDR1 and CDR2: MNHNS and SASEGT. CDR3 loop: CATLPLPGLAYNEQFF. CDR3 in DNA: TGTGCCACCCTTCCGCTCCCGGGACTAGCTTACAATGAGCAGTTCTTC.

V and J are TRBV10-3 and TRBJ2-3, with TRBD2 identical over 14 bases. The CDR3 consists of 17 residues. From germline, CDR1 is ENHRY and CDR2 SYGVKD. V was pared by 4 bases and J by 3 bases, with 6 bases of the junction left unmatched. CDR3 loop: CAISGLAGGPSTDTQYF. The CDR3 coding sequence is TGTGCCATCAGTGGACTAGCGGGAGGGCCCTCGACAGATACGCAGTATTTT.

This sequence joins TRBV4-1 and TRBJ2-5; D perhaps matches TRBD1 (6 bases). V was clipped by 3 bases and J by 3 bases, with 14 bases between them. The CDR3 runs to 15 residues. The germline V gene encodes CDR1 MGHRA and CDR2 YSYEKL. In DNA, the CDR3 is TGCGCCAGCAGCCACGCAACAAAGGGGGAAGAGACCCAGTACTTC. It is translated as CASSHATKGEETQYF.

V usage is TRBV5-6 and J usage is TRBJ1-1; D is perhaps TRBD1 (6 bases). Trimming took off 9 bases at V and 2 bases at J, with 17 bases between the two ends. The germline gives CDR1 SGHDT, CDR2 YYEEEE. The CDR3 is 14 residues long. CDR3 protein: CATSGQGLNTEAFF. The CDR3, as DNA: TGTGCCACCTCGGGGCAGGGGCTTAACACTGAAGCTTTCTTT.

The chain has TRBV5-6 and TRBJ2-4; 10 bases match TRBD1. Germline V gene sequence: CDR1 SGHDT, CDR2 YYEEEE. V lost 2 bases to trimming and J lost 8 bases; unmatched junction nucleotides: 10. This CDR3 region has 16 residues. In nucleotides, the CDR3 is TGTGCCAGCAGCTTTTACGGGACAGGGGTGATGCACATTCAGTACTTC. Its translation is CASSFYGTGVMHIQYF.

This clonotype was seen only once. The chain uses TRBV5-1 and TRBJ1-2; D might be TRBD1 (5 bases). V was pared by 0 bases and J by 4 bases, with 13 bases between. The CDR3 is 15 residues long. Germline V CDR1 and CDR2: SGHRS, YFSETQ. The CDR3 nucleotides are TGCGCCAGCAGCTTGGGGGCAGGGCCCTCCTATGGCTACACCTTC. Encoded protein: CASSLGAGPSYGYTF.

Remarks on this clonotype: A read error is likely, as this CDR3 ends without the conserved phenylalanine or tryptophan. The chain employs TRBV28 and TRBJ2-5; D is undetermined. Looked up from germline, CDR1 is MDHEN and CDR2 is SYDVKM. Trimming took 2 bases from V and 0 from J, leaving 4 bases between them. CDR3 length equals 13 residues. CDR3 nucleotide sequence: TGTGCCAGCAGTTTAGGGAACCAAGAGACCCAGTACTAC. This codes for CASSLGNQETQYY.

There are a few counts of this clonotype. The chain's CDR3 is CSAREGRGGNIQYF. CDR3 DNA sequence: TGCAGTGCTAGAGAAGGGCGGGGGGGAAACATTCAGTACTTC. This chain links TRBV20-1 with TRBJ2-7; 9 bases are shared with TRBD2. The J call is in doubt because the DNA end fits TRBJ2-4 better. Germline V gives CDR1 DFQATT, CDR2 SNEGSKA (reference sequence). The CDR3 is 14 residues long.

Only a few counts were recorded for this clonotype. The chain employs TRBV6-1 and TRBJ1-5; D not certain. Germline V gene lookup returns CDR1 MNHNS and CDR2 SASEGT. Trimming left V 2 bases short and J 5 bases short, with 13 bases between. This CDR3 has 15 amino acids. CDR3 residues: CASSERPTWDQPQHF. Written as DNA, the CDR3 is TGTGCCAGCAGTGAAAGGCCTACTTGGGATCAGCCCCAGCATTTT.

The chain employs TRBV5-1 and TRBJ2-5; D gene unclear. This CDR3 contains 12 residues. V was cut by 7 bases and J by 2 bases, with 9 bases left in between. Looked up from germline, CDR1 is SGHRS and CDR2 is YFSETQ. The CDR3 reads CASLKPQETQYF. CDR3 nucleotides: TGCGCCAGCTTGAAACCGCAAGAGACCCAGTACTTC.

This clonotype was seen a handful of times. The chain has TRBV28 and TRBJ1-5; no clear D gene. Germline V gives CDR1 MDHEN, CDR2 SYDVKM. With 1 base removed from V and 11 bases from J, the gap between germline ends came to 9 bases. The CDR3 is made up of 12 amino acids. As DNA, the CDR3 is TGTGCCAGCAGTTTATCCCAATCAACCCAGCATTTT. This sequence encodes CASSLSQSTQHF. Full variable domain (remainder filled in from reference TRBV28 and TRBJ1-5): DVKVTQSSRYLVKRTGEKVFLECVQDMDHENMFWYRQDPGLGLRLIYFSYDVKMKEKGDIPEGYSVSREKKERFSLILESASTNQTSMYLCASSLSQSTQHFGDGTRLSIL.